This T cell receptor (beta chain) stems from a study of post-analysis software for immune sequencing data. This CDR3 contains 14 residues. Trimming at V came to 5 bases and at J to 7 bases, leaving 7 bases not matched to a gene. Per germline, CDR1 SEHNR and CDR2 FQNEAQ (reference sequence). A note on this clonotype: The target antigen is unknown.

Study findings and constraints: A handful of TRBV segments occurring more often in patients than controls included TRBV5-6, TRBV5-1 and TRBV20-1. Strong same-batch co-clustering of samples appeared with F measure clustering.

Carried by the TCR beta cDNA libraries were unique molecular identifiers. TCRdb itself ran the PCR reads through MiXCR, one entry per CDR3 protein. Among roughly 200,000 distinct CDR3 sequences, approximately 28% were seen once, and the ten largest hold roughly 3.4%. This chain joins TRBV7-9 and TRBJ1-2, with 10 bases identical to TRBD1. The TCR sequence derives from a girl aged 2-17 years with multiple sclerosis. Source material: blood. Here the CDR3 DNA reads TGTGCCAGCAGCCCCGGGACAGGGGATCGTGGCTACACCTTC. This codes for CASSPGTGDRGYTF.